The sequence of this T cell receptor (beta chain) was determined in a study of CD8 T cells in ankylosing spondylitis. The study, taken as a whole, reports: Some motif variants had been reported before (in reactive arthritis synovial fluid and blood). A TCR beta motif made of roughly eight highly homologous variants seemed typical of ankylosing spondylitis blood. The disease-linked clones had a CD8+ phenotype and low blood frequencies. There was reportedly significant enrichment of clones that were disease-linked in matched ankylosing spondylitis synovial fluid.

MiXCR, run by TCRdb on the 5' RACE reads, gives a single entry per CDR3 protein. Here the sample spans roughly 280,000 distinct CDR3 sequences, 15% to 25% being singletons. The sample holds a few counts of this clonotype. Its antigen is as yet unknown. Per germline, CDR1 SGDLS and CDR2 YYNGEE. Trimming stripped 0 bases from V and 2 bases from J, with 11 bases between. There are 15 residues in the CDR3. The chain recombines TRBV9 with TRBJ1-2; no clear D gene. Sequences were obtained from blood, either unsorted or a sorted T cell fraction (not recorded which). The receptor's source is a male donor with ankylosing spondylitis or in good health (not recorded which). The CDR3 protein is CASSVDGNQNYGYTF. CDR3 nucleotides: TGTGCCAGCAGCGTAGACGGAAACCAGAACTATGGCTACACCTTC.